This T cell receptor (beta chain) was captured in a study of tumor and adjacent non-tumor tissue in lung cancer. Study-level background: Histology: 12 adenocarcinoma, a couple of squamous cell carcinoma, 1 small cell lung cancer.

The template was RNA from unsorted bulk tissue. Newly diagnosed lung cancer patients had thoracic surgery in China, August–late 2014, without prior chemotherapy. Germline V CDR1 and CDR2: KGHDR, SFDVKD. The CDR3 is 17 amino acids. J gave up 5 bases and V 1 base, and 9 bases lay outside the gene matches. TCRbeta libraries were built with three rounds of nested PCR, modified from ARM-PCR. TCRdb re-derived calls from the multiplex PCR reads in MiXCR, one entry per CDR3 protein. The data show under 95,000 distinct CDR3 sequences, with approximately 70% seen just once and about 17% held by the top ten. Details on this clonotype: Its antigen remains unknown.

Study findings and constraints: In normal lung, the top 100 clones were significantly more dominant than in tumor.

The chain recombines TRBV24-1 with TRBJ2-5; TRBD2 matches 10 bases. This TCR derives from a man aged 55 to 70 with non-small cell lung cancer. What was sequenced was lung tumor tissue. CDR3 in DNA: TGTGCCACCAGTGATTTAGCCAAGCGGGAGGGCCGGGAGACCCAGTACTTC. Encoded protein: CATSDLAKREGRETQYF.